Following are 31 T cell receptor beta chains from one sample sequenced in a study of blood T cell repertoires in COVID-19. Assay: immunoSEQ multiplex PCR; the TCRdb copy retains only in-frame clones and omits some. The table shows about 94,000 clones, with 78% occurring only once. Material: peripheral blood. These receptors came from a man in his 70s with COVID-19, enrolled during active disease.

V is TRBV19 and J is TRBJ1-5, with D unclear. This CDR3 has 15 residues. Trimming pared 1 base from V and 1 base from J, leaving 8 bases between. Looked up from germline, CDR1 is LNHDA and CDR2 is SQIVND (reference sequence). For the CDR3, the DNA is TGTGCCAGTAGTATAGGTACGCAGAGCAATCAGCCCCAGCATTTT. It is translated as CASSIGTQSNQPQHF.

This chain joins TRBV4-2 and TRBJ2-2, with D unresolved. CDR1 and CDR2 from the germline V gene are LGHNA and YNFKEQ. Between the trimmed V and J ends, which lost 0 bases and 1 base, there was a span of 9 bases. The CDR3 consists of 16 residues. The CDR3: CASSQDLILNTGELFF. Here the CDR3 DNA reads TGTGCCAGCAGCCAAGATCTTATCTTGAACACCGGGGAGCTGTTTTTT.

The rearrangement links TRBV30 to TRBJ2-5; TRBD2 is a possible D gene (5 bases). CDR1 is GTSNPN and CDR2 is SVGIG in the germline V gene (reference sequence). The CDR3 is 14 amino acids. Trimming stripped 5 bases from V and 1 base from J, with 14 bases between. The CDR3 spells CAWAGGGSQETQYF. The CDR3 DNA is TGTGCCTGGGCCGGAGGCGGCTCCCAAGAGACCCAGTACTTC.

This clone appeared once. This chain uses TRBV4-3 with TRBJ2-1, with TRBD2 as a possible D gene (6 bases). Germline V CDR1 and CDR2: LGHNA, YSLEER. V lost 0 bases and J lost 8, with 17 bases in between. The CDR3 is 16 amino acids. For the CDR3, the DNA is TGCGCCAGCAGCCAAGAATTTCCGGGAGTAAGGGATGAGCAGTTCTTC. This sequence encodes CASSQEFPGVRDEQFF.

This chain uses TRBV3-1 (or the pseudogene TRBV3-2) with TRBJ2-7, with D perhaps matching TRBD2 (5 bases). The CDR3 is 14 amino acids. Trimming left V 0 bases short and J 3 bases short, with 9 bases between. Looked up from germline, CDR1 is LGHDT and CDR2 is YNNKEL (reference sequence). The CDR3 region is CASSQEDLLYEQYF. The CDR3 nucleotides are TGTGCCAGCAGCCAAGAGGACTTACTCTACGAGCAGTACTTC.

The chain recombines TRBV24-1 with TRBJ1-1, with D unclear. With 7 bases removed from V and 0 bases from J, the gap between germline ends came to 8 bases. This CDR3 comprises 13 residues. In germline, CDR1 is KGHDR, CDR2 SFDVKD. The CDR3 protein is CATRRSMNTEAFF. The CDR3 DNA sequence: TGTGCCACCAGGAGGTCCATGAACACTGAAGCTTTCTTT.

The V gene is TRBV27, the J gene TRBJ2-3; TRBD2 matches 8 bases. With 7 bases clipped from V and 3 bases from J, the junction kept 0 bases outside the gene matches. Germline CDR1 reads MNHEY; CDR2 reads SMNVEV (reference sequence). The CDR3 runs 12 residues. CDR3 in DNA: TGTGCCAGCACTAGCGGGACAGATACGCAGTATTTT. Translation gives CASTSGTDTQYF.

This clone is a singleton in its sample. CDR3 amino acids: CASTDRAEAFF. Here the CDR3 DNA reads TGTGCCAGCACCGATCGGGCTGAAGCTTTCTTT. The genes are TRBV18 and TRBJ1-1, with D uncertain. Germline CDR1 reads KGHSH; CDR2 reads LQKENI. Between the trimmed V and J ends, which lost 8 bases and 6 bases, there was a span of 10 bases. The CDR3 is 11 amino acids.

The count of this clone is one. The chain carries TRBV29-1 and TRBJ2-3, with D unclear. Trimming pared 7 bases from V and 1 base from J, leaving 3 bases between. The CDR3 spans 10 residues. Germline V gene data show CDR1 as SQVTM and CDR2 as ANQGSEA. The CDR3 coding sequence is TGCAGCGGGCGCACAGATACGCAGTATTTT. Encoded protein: CSGRTDTQYF.

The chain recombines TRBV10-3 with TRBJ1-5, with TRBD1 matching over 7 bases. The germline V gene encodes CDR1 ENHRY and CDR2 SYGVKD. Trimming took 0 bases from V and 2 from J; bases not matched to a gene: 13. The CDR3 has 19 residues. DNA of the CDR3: TGTGCCATCAGTGAGTCTTCTGGCGGGCCAGGGGGAGGCAATCAGCCCCAGCATTTT. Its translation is CAISESSGGPGGGNQPQHF.

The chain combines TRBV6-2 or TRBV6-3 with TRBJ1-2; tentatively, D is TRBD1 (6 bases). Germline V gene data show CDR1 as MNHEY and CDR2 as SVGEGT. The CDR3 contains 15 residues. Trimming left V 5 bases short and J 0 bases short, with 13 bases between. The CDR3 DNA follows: TGTGCCAGCAGTCCACAGGGAGGGCCTAACTATGGCTACACCTTC. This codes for CASSPQGGPNYGYTF.

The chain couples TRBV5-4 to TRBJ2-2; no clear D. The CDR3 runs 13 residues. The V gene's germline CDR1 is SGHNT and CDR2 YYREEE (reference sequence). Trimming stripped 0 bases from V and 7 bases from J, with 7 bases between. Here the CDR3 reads CASSLVPSGELFF. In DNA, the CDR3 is TGTGCCAGCAGCTTGGTTCCCAGCGGGGAGCTGTTTTTT.

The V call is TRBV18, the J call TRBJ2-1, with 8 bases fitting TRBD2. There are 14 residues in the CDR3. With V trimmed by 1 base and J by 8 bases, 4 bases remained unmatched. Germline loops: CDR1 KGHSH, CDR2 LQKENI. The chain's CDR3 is CASSPQSGSYEQFF. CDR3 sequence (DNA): TGTGCCAGCTCACCACAGAGCGGGAGCTATGAGCAGTTCTTC. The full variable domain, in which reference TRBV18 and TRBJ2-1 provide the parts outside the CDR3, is NAGVMQNPRHLVRRRGQEARLRCSPMKGHSHVYWYRQLPEEGLKFMVYLQKENIIDESGMPKERFSAEFPKEGPSILRIQQVVRGDSAAYFCASSPQSGSYEQFFGPGTRLTVL.

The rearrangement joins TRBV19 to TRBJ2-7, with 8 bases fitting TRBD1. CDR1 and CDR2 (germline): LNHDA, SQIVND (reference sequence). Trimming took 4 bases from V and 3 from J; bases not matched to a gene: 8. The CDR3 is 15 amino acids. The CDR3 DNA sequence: TGTGCCAGTAGTACAAGAAACAGGGGGAACTACGAGCAGTACTTC. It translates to CASSTRNRGNYEQYF.

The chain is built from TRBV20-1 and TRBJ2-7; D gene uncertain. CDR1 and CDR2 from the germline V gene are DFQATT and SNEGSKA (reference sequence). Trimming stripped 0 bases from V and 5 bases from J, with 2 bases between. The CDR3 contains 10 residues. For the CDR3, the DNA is TGCAGTGCTAGAGATAACGAGCAGTACTTC. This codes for CSARDNEQYF.

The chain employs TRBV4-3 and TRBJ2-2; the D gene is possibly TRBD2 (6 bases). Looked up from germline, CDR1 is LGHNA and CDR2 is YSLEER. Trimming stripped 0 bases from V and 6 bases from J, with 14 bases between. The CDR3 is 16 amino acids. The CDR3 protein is CASSQDGRGYAGELFF. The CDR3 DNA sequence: TGCGCCAGCAGCCAAGACGGACGGGGGTACGCCGGGGAGCTGTTTTTT.

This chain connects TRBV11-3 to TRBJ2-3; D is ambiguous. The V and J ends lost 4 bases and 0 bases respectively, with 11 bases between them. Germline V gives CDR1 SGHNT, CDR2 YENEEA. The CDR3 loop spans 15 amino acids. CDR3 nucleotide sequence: TGTGCCAGCAGCTCCAGCTCGACTAGCACAGATACGCAGTATTTT. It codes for CASSSSSTSTDTQYF.

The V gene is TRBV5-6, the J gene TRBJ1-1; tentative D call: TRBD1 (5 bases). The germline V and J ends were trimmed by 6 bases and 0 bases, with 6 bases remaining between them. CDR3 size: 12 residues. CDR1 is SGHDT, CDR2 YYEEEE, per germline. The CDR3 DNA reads TGTGCCAGCACCAGGGTGAACACTGAAGCTTTCTTT. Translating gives CASTRVNTEAFF.

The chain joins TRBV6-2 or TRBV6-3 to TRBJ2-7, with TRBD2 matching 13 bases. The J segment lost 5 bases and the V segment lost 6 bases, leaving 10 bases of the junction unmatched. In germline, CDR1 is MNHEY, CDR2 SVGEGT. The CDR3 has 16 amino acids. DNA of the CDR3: TGTGCCAGCAGCCCCAGCAGGACTAGCGGGAGAAACGAGCAGTACTTC. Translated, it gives CASSPSRTSGRNEQYF.

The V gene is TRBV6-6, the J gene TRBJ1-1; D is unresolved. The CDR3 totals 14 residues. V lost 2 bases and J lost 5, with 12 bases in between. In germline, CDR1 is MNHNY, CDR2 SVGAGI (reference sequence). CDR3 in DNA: TGTGCCAGCAGTTACGGCTTGAGGGAGACTGAAGCTTTCTTT. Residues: CASSYGLRETEAFF.

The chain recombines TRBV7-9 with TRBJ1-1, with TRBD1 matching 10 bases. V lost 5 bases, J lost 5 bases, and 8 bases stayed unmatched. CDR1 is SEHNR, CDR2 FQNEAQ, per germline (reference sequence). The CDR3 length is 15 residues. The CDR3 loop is CASSLGQGSSTEAFF. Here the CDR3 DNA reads TGTGCCAGCAGCCTGGGACAGGGGAGCTCAACTGAAGCTTTCTTT.

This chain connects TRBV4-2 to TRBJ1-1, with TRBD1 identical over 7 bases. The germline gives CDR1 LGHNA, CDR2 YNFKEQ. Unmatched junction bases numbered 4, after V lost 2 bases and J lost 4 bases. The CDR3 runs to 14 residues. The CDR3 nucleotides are TGTGCCAGCAGCCAACCCCCAGGGGGCACTGAAGCTTTCTTT. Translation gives CASSQPPGGTEAFF.

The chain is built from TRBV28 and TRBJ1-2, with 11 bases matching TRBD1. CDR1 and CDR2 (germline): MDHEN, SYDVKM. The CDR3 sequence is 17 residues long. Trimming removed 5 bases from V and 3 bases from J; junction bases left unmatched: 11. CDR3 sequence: CASSAPGQGGFYYGYTF. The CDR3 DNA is TGTGCCAGCAGTGCTCCGGGACAGGGGGGATTTTACTATGGCTACACCTTC.

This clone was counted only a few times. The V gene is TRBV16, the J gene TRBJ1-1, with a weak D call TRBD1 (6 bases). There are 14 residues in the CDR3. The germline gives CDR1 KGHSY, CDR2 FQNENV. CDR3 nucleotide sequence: TGTGCGAGCGACGGGGGGACAACGAACACTGAAGCTTTCTTT. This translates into CASDGGTTNTEAFF.

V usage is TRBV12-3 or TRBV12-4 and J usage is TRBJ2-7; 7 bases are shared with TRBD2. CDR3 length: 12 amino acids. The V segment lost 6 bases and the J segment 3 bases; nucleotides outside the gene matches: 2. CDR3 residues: CASRGGSYEQYF. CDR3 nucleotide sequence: TGTGCCAGCAGGGGAGGGAGCTACGAGCAGTACTTC.

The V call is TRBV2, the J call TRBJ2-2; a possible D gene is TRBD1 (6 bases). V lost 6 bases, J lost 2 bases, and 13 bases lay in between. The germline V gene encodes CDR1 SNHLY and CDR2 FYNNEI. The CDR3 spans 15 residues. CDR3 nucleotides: TGTGCCAGCAGAGCACAGGGACCTAACACCGGGGAGCTGTTTTTT. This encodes CASRAQGPNTGELFF.

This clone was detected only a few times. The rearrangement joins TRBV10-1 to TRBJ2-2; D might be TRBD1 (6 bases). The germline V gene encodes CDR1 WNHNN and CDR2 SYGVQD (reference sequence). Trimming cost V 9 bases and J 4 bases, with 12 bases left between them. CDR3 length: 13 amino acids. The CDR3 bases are TGCGCCAGTAGACAGGAGAGCACCGGGGAGCTGTTTTTT. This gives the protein CASRQESTGELFF.

The CDR3 loop is CASSLGQYTEAFF. CDR3 nucleotides: TGTGCCAGCAGCTTGGGGCAGTACACTGAAGCTTTCTTT. The J gene is TRBJ1-1, the V gene TRBV5-4; D unresolved. The CDR3 sequence is 13 residues long. Germline CDR1 is SGHNT and CDR2 is YYREEE (reference sequence). With 0 bases removed from V and 3 bases from J, the gap between germline ends came to 6 bases.

CDR3 DNA: TGTGCCACCAGCAGAGGACAGGGGGCAGGAGATACGCAGTATTTT. This sequence encodes CATSRGQGAGDTQYF. The chain carries TRBV15 and TRBJ2-3; 10 nucleotides line up with TRBD1. V was pared by 1 base and J by 5 bases, with 3 bases of the junction left unmatched. The CDR3 has 15 amino acids. Germline CDR1 reads LNHNV; CDR2 reads YYDKDF (reference sequence).

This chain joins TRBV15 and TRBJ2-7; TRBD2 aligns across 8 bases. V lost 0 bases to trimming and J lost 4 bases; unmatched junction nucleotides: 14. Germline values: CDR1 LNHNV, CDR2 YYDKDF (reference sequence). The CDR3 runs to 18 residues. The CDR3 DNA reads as TGTGCCACCAGCAGAGATAGGGATCGAGCGGGAGCGTGGTACGAGCAGTACTTC. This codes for CATSRDRDRAGAWYEQYF.

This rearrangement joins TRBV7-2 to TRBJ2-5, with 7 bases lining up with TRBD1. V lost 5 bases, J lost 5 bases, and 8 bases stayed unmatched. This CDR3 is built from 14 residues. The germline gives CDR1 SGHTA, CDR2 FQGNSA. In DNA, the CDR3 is TGTGCCAGCAGCCCAAGACAGGGCACGGAGACCCAGTACTTC. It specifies CASSPRQGTETQYF. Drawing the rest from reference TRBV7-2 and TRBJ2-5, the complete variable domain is GAGVSQSPSNKVTEKGKDVELRCDPISGHTALYWYRQSLGQGLEFLIYFQGNSAPDKSGLPSDRFSAERTGGSVSTLTIQRTQQEDSAVYLCASSPRQGTETQYFGPGTRLLVL.